The text below deals with one TCR beta chain. This clonotype was seen a few times. The antigen it recognizes is unknown. No base qualities exist here, and no much larger clone lies one base off it. Amplification of TCR beta CDR3 regions was carried out from RNA transcripts. The TCR CDR3 was subjected to a first round of RT-PCR using the HTBI primer set and the Qiagen OneStep RT-PCR kit. A second multiplex PCR round built the libraries, followed by size selection and purification. Sequencing of the libraries was done on an Illumina HiSeq2000 using paired-end 100 bp reads. As for how the authors treated the data: SOAPnuke was used to process the raw data, with reads discarded if the reads contained adapters or uncalled bases, had a mean Phred below 15, or lacked an exact constant-primer or identifier match. COPE v1.2.5 was used to merge the high-quality paired reads, and each unique nucleotide sequence was defined as a clonotype. MiTCR v1.1 was used to align clonotypes to the IMGT TRBV, TRBD and TRBJ reference segments. Only V-J combinations with frequency above 0.0001, covering about 99% of repertoires, were analysed. The TCS score was defined as the ratio of F50 (clonal expansion) to E x V (chaos), calculated using BLOSUM62-based TCRdist between CDR3 peptides within each V-J. Welch's t-statistics and random forest reduced roughly 530 V-J features to 13, which were used in a naive Bayes classifier (R e1071). TCRdb trimmed public reads at Q25 via fastp, called clones via MiXCR and kept in-frame beta chains. Rows with a matching CDR3 protein are joined into one entry that keeps the most common DNA and genes. TCRdb assigned the V and J calls; the authors' analysis was not used. The sample has about 200,000 distinct CDR3 sequences on record, approximately 20% of them singletons. The ten largest clonotypes hold around two fifths of the sample.

CDR1 and CDR2 are read off the germline V gene as MNHEY and SVGEGT. The CDR3 runs 13 residues from the cysteine to the phenylalanine. CDR3 DNA only is kept here, 39 bases in frame from base 1. Cut back by 3 bases and 3 bases, the V and J ends lie 9 bases apart. This record comes from a study of T cells in Graves' hyperthyroidism and ophthalmopathy (dated by TCRdb to the late 2010s). In terms of the full investigation: Peripheral blood was collected at initial diagnosis, before any treatment. A discovery cohort of approximately 100 patients, fewer than 50 with Graves' ophthalmopathy and 55 to 60 with stable Graves' hyperthyroidism, was used to find distinguishing TCR V-J signatures. Whether ophthalmopathy could be predicted prospectively was tested in an independent validation cohort made up of about 20 hyperthyroidism patients plus 17 patients who later progressed to ophthalmopathy. The 100 discovery patients were divided at random into training and test sets in a 7:3 ratio. Thyroid tissue and blood T-cell repertoires from six Graves' hyperthyroidism patients were also compared in the study. After sampling, hyperthyroidism patients received methimazole starting at 30 mg daily, and ophthalmopathy patients received high-dose intravenous methylprednisolone. According to the paper, TCR Vbeta CDR3 sequencing was carried out on 135 peripheral blood samples, which came from approximately 43 ophthalmopathy, 70 to 80 hyperthyroidism and approximately 17 progressor patients.

Stable Graves' hyperthyroidism was defined as the absence of progression to ophthalmopathy over 18 months of follow-up. Hyperthyroidism patients were newly diagnosed, with disease duration under 2 months, and aged 18 to 65 years. The study excluded patients with uncontrolled infections, other autoimmune diseases, pregnancy or lactation. Clinical symptoms, serum thyroxine and TRAb, thyroid ultrasound, and orbital computed tomography formed the basis for the diagnoses. PBMCs were isolated from 10 ml of fresh peripheral blood by Ficoll-Paque density gradient centrifugation. Total RNA was extracted using Trizol reagent, and RNA quality was assessed on an Agilent 2100 Bioanalyzer. Broad study findings and their caveats: Sample size was not statistically predetermined, and blinding of investigators to group allocation was not performed. In validation, the model predicted progression to ophthalmopathy with about 71% sensitivity and about 73% specificity, a median of approximately 6.7 months before onset. A 13 V-J signature model separated ophthalmopathy from stable hyperthyroidism, with around 88% sensitivity and 81.08% specificity in cross-validation and 80%/75% in testing. Most expanded thyroid clonotypes (frequency above 0.001) were also detected in blood, a finding suggesting that blood repertoires may reflect thyroid immune responses.

This TCR was sampled from a man aged 35 to 55 with Graves' hyperthyroidism. This chain is built from TRBV6-2 or TRBV6-3 and TRBJ2-7; too little of a D gene remains to name it. What was sequenced was blood. In nucleotides, the sequence is TGTGCCAGCAGTTATTTGGGCTTCTACGAGCAGTACTTC. The translation is CASSYLGFYEQYF.